The sequence of this T cell receptor (beta chain) was determined in a study of regulatory T cells in long-lasting Graves disease (dated by TCRdb to the early 2020s). In the study overall: Patients with newly diagnosed Graves' disease had been on antithyroid drugs for under 3 months. This study used TCR sequencing and RNA sequencing of peripheral blood to compare persistent Graves' disease patients against newly diagnosed Graves' disease patients. The study took place in China and was registered as a clinical trial. A total of roughly 33 samples underwent TCR sequencing: some 13 from persistent and roughly 20 from newly diagnosed Graves' disease patients. What the study reported, not specific to this receptor: Persistent Graves' disease patients showed lower TCR Shannon entropy and fewer highly expanded clones than newly diagnosed patients, suggesting clonal expansion. The authors noted that the small sample size was a limitation that may lower accuracy. More public clonotypes were shared among persistent patients (roughly 2,700) than among newly diagnosed patients (just under 1,000). Sequencing and analysis were limited to the TCR beta chain. Persistent disease showed preferential use of TRBV28, TRBJ1-2 and TRBJ2-5, whereas newly diagnosed disease favored TRBV20-1 and TRBJ2-1. Because the primary lesion, thyroid tissue, could not be accessed, the study looked at peripheral blood alone.

The CDR3 numbers 14 residues from cysteine through phenylalanine. Of the read, only the CDR3 DNA is kept; its 42 bases are in frame from base 1. Relative to germline, V is 2 bases shorter and J is 1 base shorter, with 6 bases between their ends. Via the germline V gene, CDR1 is MNHNS and CDR2 SASEGT. Receptors were amplified or captured by multiplex PCR. The sequencer listed for this sample is Illumina HiSeq 4000. TCR beta libraries were built with iRepertoire HTBI primers and Arm-PCR amplification of CDR3 regions. Before sequencing, the PCR products underwent gel purification. The source study handled its data this way. Gene usage analysis of CDR3 amino acid clonotypes relied on the roughly 60 TRBV and 12 to 15 TRBJ segments identified across samples. COPE and FqMerger were used to merge filtered high-quality paired reads into contigs. BLAST was used to align contigs to IMGT TRBV, TRBD and TRBJ reference genes, and CDR3 was defined according to IMGT. Any clonotype with a frequency above 0.1% was classified as a highly expanded clone. Repertoire diversity was measured by Shannon entropy, and V-J evenness by the Gini coefficient. Clonotypes shared by more than one individual were considered public. Clones were called with MiXCR by TCRdb after fastp trimmed the public reads at Q25, and only in-frame beta chains were retained. All rows with the same CDR3 protein become a single entry with the most common DNA and genes. These V and J calls rely on TCRdb rather than the paper's analysis. This sample gives about 560,000 distinct CDR3 sequences in total; about 16% of them show up just once. The ten largest clonotypes hold around 11% of the sample.

Interpreted using the paper, the time point label stands for: newly diagnosed GD, antithyroid drugs for less than 3 months. RNA was extracted from PBMCs in TRIzol for both TCR sequencing and RNA sequencing. Graves' disease was diagnosed according to American Thyroid Association guidelines. Recruitment of patients was carried out at an endocrinology department in Xi'an, China. From each patient, around 9 milliliters of peripheral blood was collected into an EDTA anticoagulant tube. Ficoll Paque Plus density gradient separation was used to isolate PBMCs, and no further T cell sorting was done. RNA quality was checked with an Agilent 2100 Bioanalyzer and agarose gel, and concentration with a NanoDrop 2000. This clonotype was seen a few times. This clone's antigen is unknown. No much larger clonotype is one base removed from it; base qualities were not supplied. This sample was also put to use in a study of T cells in Graves' hyperthyroidism and ophthalmopathy. The second paper further reports: Stable Graves' hyperthyroidism was defined as the absence of progression to ophthalmopathy over 18 months of follow-up. The hyperthyroidism patients were between 18 and 65 years old and newly diagnosed, with a disease duration of less than 2 months. Any patient with an uncontrolled infection, another autoimmune disease, pregnancy or lactation was excluded. Clinical symptoms, serum thyroxine and TRAb, thyroid ultrasound, and orbital computed tomography formed the basis for the diagnoses. The first round of RT-PCR for the TCR CDR3 was performed with the HTBI primer set and the Qiagen OneStep RT-PCR kit. Most expanded thyroid clonotypes (frequency above 0.001) were also detected in blood, suggesting blood repertoires may reflect thyroid immune responses. A model built on a 13 V-J signature distinguished ophthalmopathy from stable hyperthyroidism, reaching about 88% sensitivity and around 82% specificity in cross-validation and 80%/75% in testing. In validation, progression to ophthalmopathy was predicted by the model with 55% to 71% sensitivity and nearly 75% specificity, a median of roughly 6 months before onset. A discovery cohort of about a hundred patients, 43 with Graves' ophthalmopathy and 55 to 60 with stable Graves' hyperthyroidism, was used to find distinguishing TCR V-J signatures. An independent validation cohort of under 20 hyperthyroidism patients and about 15 patients who later progressed to ophthalmopathy tested prospective prediction of ophthalmopathy. The approximately 100 discovery patients were divided at random into training and test sets in a 7:3 ratio. Thyroid tissue and blood T-cell repertoires from six Graves' hyperthyroidism patients were also compared in the study. Once sampling was done, hyperthyroidism patients were given methimazole at a starting dose of 30 mg daily, whereas ophthalmopathy patients were given high-dose intravenous methylprednisolone. Libraries were constructed in a second round of multiplex PCR, after which size selection and purification were performed. The libraries were sequenced on an Illumina HiSeq2000 using paired-end 100 bp reads. Raw data were processed with SOAPnuke, discarding reads with adapters, uncalled bases, mean Phred below 15, or no exact constant-primer or identifier match. COPE v1.2.5 was used to merge high-quality paired reads, and clonotypes were defined as unique nucleotide sequences. MiTCR v1.1 was used to align clonotypes to the IMGT TRBV, TRBD and TRBJ reference segments. The analysis included only V-J combinations with a frequency above 0.0001, which together covered 98% to 99.2% of the repertoires. A TCS score was defined as the ratio of F50 (clonal expansion) to E x V (chaos), with BLOSUM62-based TCRdist applied between CDR3 peptides within each V-J. Welch's t-statistics and random forest reduced 500 to 550 V-J features to 10 to 15, which were used in a naive Bayes classifier (R e1071). Sample size was not statistically predetermined, and investigators were not blinded to group allocation. The paper describes TCR Vbeta CDR3 sequencing of 120 to 150 peripheral blood samples, made up of 40 to 45 ophthalmopathy patients, roughly 72 hyperthyroidism patients and 17 progressor patients.

The material sequenced was peripheral blood mononuclear cells (PBMCs), taken at new diagnosis, from a patient treated with antithyroid drugs. This sequence originates from a man younger than 35 with Graves disease. Donor details come from another sample of the same person, matched by shared clones. The receptor chain draws on TRBV6-1 and TRBJ1-3, with TRBD1 perhaps the D gene, on 5 matching bases. The CDR3 region: CASSEQGSGNTIYF. The DNA reads TGTGCCAGCAGTGAACAGGGTTCTGGAAACACCATATATTTT.